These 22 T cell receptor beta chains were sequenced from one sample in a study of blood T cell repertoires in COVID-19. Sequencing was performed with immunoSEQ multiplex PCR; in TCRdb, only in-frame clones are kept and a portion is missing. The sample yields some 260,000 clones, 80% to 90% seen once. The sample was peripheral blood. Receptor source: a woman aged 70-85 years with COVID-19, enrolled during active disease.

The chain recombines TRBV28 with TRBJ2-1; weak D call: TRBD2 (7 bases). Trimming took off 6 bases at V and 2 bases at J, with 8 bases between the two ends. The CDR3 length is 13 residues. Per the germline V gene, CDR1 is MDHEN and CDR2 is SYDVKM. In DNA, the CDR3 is TGTGCCAGCAGGGGGGGGCCCTACAATGAGCAGTTCTTC. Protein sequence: CASRGGPYNEQFF.

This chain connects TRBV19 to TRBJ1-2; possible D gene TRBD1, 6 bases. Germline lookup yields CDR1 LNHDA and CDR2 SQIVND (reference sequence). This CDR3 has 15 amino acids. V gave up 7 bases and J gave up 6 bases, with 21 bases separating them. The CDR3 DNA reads TGTGCCAGTAAGGGATTGGGGGCAGGGGACGATGGCTACACCTTC. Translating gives CASKGLGAGDDGYTF.

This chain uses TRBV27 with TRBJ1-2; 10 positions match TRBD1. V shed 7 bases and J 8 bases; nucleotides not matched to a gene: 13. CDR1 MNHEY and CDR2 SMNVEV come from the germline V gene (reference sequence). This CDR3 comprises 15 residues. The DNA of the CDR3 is TGTGCCAGCACCCGAGGGGTTGGGACAGGGGTCGGCTACACCTTC. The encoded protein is CASTRGVGTGVGYTF.

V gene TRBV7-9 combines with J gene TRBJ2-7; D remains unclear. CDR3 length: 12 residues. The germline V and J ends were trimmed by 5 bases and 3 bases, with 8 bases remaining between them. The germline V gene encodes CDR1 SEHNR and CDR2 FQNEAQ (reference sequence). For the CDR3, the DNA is TGTGCCAGCAGCCTACTCGGCTACGAGCAGTACTTC. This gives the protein CASSLLGYEQYF.

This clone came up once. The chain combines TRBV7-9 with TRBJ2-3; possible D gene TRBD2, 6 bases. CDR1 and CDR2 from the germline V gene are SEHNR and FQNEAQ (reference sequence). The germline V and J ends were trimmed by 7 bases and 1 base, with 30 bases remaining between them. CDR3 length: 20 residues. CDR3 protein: CASTPGVLTGAFTGTDTQYF. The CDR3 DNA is TGTGCCAGCACCCCTGGGGTTCTGACGGGAGCCTTTACGGGCACAGATACGCAGTATTTT.

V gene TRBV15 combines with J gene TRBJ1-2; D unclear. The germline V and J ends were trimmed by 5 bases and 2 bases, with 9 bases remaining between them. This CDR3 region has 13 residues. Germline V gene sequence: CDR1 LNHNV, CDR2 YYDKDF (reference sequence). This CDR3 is CATSPGSNYGYTF. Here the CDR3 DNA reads TGTGCCACCAGCCCCGGGTCGAACTATGGCTACACCTTC.

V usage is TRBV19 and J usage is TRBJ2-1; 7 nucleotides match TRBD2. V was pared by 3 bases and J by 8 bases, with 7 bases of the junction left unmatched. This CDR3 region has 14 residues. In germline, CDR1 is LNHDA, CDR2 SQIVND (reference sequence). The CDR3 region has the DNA TGTGCCAGTAGTATGTGGGAGGGCCCGTATGAGCAGTTCTTC. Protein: CASSMWEGPYEQFF.

In DNA form, the CDR3 reads TGTGCCAGCTCGCCTTTCGAGGACAGGGGCTACAATGAGCAGTTCTTC. This translates into CASSPFEDRGYNEQFF. The chain recombines TRBV18 with TRBJ2-1, with TRBD1 matching 9 bases. The V gene's germline CDR1 is KGHSH and CDR2 LQKENI. The V and J ends lost 6 bases and 3 bases, in that order; junction bases with no gene match: 9. The CDR3 covers 16 residues.

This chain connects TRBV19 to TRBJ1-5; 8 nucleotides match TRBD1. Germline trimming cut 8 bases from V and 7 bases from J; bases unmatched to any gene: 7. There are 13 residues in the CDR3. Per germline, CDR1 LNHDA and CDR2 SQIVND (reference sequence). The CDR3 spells CASGQGTRQPQHF. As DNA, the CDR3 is TGTGCCAGTGGACAGGGTACCCGGCAGCCCCAGCATTTT. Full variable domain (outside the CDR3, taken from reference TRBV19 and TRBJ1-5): DGGITQSPKYLFRKEGQNVTLSCEQNLNHDAMYWYRQDPGQGLRLIYYSQIVNDFQKGDIAEGYSVSREKKESFPLTVTSAQKNPTAFYLCASGQGTRQPQHFGDGTRLSIL.

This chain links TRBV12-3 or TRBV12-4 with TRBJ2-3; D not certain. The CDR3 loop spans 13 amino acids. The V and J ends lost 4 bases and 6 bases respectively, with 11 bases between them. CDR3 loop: CASSWSGSDTQYF. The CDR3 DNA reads TGTGCCAGCAGTTGGTCCGGGTCCGATACGCAGTATTTT.

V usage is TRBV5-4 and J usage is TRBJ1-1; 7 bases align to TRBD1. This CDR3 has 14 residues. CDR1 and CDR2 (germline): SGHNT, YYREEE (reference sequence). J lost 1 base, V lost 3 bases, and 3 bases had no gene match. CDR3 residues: CASSSGQQNTEAFF. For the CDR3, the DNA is TGTGCCAGCAGCTCGGGACAGCAGAACACTGAAGCTTTCTTT. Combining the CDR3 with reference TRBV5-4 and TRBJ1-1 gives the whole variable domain ETGVTQSPTHLIKTRGQQVTLRCSSQSGHNTVSWYQQALGQGPQFIFQYYREEENGRGNFPPRFSGLQFPNYSSELNVNALELDDSALYLCASSSGQQNTEAFFGQGTRLTVV.

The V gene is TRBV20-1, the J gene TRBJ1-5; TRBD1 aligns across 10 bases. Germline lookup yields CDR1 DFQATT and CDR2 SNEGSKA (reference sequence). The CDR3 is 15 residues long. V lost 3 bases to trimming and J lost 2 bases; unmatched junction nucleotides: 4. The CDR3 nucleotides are TGCAGTGCTAGTTCCGGGACAGGGGGCAATCAGCCCCAGCATTTT. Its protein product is CSASSGTGGNQPQHF.

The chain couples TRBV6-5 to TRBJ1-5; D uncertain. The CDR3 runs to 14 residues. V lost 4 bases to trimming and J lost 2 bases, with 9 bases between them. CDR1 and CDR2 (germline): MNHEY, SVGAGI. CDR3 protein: CASSFVSGNQPQHF. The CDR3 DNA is TGTGCCAGCAGTTTCGTGTCAGGCAATCAGCCCCAGCATTTT.

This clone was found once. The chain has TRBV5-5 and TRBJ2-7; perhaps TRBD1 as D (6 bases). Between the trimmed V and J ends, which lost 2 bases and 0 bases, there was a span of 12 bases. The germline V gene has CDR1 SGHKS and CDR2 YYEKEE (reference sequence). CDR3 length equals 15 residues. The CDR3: CASSFQGIPSYEQYF. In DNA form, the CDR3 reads TGTGCCAGCAGCTTTCAGGGGATTCCCTCCTACGAGCAGTACTTC.

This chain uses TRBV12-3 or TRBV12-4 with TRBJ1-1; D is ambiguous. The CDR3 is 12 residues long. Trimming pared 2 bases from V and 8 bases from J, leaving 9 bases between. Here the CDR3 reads CASSLTTAEAFF. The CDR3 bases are TGTGCCAGCAGTTTAACGACTGCAGAAGCTTTCTTT.

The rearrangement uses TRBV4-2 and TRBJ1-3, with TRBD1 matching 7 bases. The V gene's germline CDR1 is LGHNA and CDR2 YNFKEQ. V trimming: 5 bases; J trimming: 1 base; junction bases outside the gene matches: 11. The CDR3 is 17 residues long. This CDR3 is CASSAGGQPGSGNTIYF. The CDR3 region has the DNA TGTGCCAGCAGCGCAGGGGGACAGCCAGGGTCTGGAAACACCATATATTTT.

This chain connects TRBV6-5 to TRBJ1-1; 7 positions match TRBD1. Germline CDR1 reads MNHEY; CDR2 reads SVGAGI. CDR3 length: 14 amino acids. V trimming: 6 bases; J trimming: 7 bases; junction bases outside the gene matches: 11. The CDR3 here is CASRGQVGAFEAFF. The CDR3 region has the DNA TGTGCCAGCAGAGGACAGGTTGGGGCCTTTGAAGCTTTCTTT.

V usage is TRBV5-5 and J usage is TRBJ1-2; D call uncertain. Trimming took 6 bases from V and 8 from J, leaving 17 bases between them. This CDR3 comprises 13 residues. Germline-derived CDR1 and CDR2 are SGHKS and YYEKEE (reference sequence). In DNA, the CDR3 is TGTGCCAGCACAACATGGACTCGGGAGGGCTACACCTTC. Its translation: CASTTWTREGYTF.

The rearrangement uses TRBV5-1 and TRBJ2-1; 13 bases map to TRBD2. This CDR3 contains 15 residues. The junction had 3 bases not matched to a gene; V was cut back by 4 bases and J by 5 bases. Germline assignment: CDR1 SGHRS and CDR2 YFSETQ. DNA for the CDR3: TGCGCCAGCAGCAGGGGGACTAGCGGGGACAATGAGCAGTTCTTC. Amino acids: CASSRGTSGDNEQFF.

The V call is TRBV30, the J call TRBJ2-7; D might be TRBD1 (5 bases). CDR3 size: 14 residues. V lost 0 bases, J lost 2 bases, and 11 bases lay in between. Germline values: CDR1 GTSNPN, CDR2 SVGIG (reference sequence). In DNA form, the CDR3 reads TGTGCCTGGAGTGTACCCGACAGAACCTACGAGCAGTACTTC. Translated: CAWSVPDRTYEQYF.

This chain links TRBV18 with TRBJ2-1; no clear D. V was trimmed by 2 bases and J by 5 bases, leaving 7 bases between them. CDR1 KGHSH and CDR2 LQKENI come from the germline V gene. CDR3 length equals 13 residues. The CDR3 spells CASSPTKDNEQFF. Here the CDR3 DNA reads TGTGCCAGCTCACCAACTAAAGACAATGAGCAGTTCTTC.

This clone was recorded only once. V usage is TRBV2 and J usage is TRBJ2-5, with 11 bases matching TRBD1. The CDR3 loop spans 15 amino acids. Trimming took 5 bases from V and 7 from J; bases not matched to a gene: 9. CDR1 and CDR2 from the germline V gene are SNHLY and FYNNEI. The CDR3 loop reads CASSPRDRGFGTQYF. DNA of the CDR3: TGTGCCAGCAGTCCTCGGGACAGGGGGTTCGGGACCCAGTACTTC.